Each of the 3 T cell receptor beta chains below was sequenced from the same sample in a study of Graves' ophthalmopathy and Graves' hyperthyroidism. From RNA, the CDR3 regions of TCR beta chains were amplified and sequenced. RT-PCR in the first round used HTBI primers; a second-round multiplex PCR followed. MiXCR, run by TCRdb on the multiplex PCR reads, gives a single entry per CDR3 protein. The table includes about 240,000 distinct CDR3 sequences, roughly 50% detected once. Sequencing was carried out using peripheral blood. The receptors originated from an adult man with Graves' ophthalmopathy.

A word on this clonotype: The CDR3 ends on some other residue instead of the conserved phenylalanine or tryptophan, so this is likely a read error. The chain is built from TRBV10-3 and TRBJ2-6; D is undetermined. The CDR3 covers 14 residues. Per germline, CDR1 ENHRY and CDR2 SYGVKD. V was pared by 10 bases and J by 0 bases, with 10 bases between. The CDR3: CATQDHSGANVLTS. In DNA, the CDR3 is TGTGCCACCCAAGACCACTCTGGGGCCAACGTCCTGACTTCC.

This clonotype showed up just a few times. CDR3 bases: TGTGCCAGCAGCTTATCCGCTCAGTTCCCCGGGGAGCTGTTTTTT. Residues: CASSLSAQFPGELFF. V gene TRBV7-2 combines with J gene TRBJ2-2; no clear D gene. Germline values: CDR1 SGHTA, CDR2 FQGNSA. This CDR3 has 15 residues. The V and J ends lost 2 bases and 6 bases respectively, with 13 bases between them.

The chain carries TRBV28 and TRBJ1-2; D ambiguous. Looked up from germline, CDR1 is MDHEN and CDR2 is SYDVKM. V lost 2 bases and J 0 bases, leaving 4 bases between the germline ends. The CDR3 runs to 13 residues. CDR3 coding DNA: TGTGCCAGCAGTTTAGTCGCTAACTATGGCTACACCTTC. The encoded protein is CASSLVANYGYTF.